The clone carrying this T cell receptor (beta chain) has a count of ten or more. Its antigen is still unknown. Next came a second PCR, run for about 6 to 11 cycles, which used a sample-barcoded 5' primer along with a J-beta primer mix. TCRdb used MiXCR to reprocess the 5' RACE reads, holding one entry per CDR3 protein. Among roughly 1,000,000 distinct CDR3 sequences listed, around 27% were seen once. This sample is drawn from a study of blood T cells in healthy people across ages. Germline CDR1 SGHTA, CDR2 FQGNSA. V was trimmed by 5 bases and J by 6 bases, leaving 11 bases between them. This CDR3 has 12 amino acids. Study results and caveats: Roughly linearly, TCR beta diversity per million T cells fell as age increased.

These data were also filed under a second study, of T cells of mothers and their children. According to that study: Each child gave a few million TCR beta CDR3 reads (each mother, over 8.5 million). With unrelated pairs as the comparison, related mother-child pairs had a slightly higher overlap that was not significant.

Source material: blood. The TCR was taken from a girl aged 2-10 years in good health. J is TRBJ2-7 and V is TRBV7-2; the D is unclear. In nucleotides, the CDR3 is TGTGCCAGCAGCCCGGGTGGTTTCGAGCAGTACTTC. It yields the protein CASSPGGFEQYF.